This T cell receptor (beta chain) originates from a study of blood T cells in healthy people across ages. V dropped 4 bases and J dropped 6 bases, with 16 bases sitting between them. CDR3 length: 14 residues. PCR was performed a second time for roughly 7 to 11 cycles using a sample-barcoded 5' primer and a J-beta primer mix. TCRdb itself ran the 5' RACE reads through MiXCR, one entry per CDR3 protein. The sample shows around 1.7 million distinct CDR3 sequences, 28% of them seen only once. The table lists this clonotype with many counts. Sequencing used blood. The chain recombines TRBV12-3 or TRBV12-4 with TRBJ2-7; D might be TRBD1 (6 bases). The clonotype was recovered from a woman between 25 and 40 years old in good health. This chain's CDR3 is CASSSLDRNGEQYF. CDR3 sequence (DNA): TGTGCCAGCAGTTCCTTAGACAGGAACGGCGAGCAGTACTTC.